The 7 T cell receptor beta chains below were found in one sample sequenced in a study of glioma-infiltrating T cells after dendritic cell vaccination. Assay used: immunoSEQ multiplex PCR; TCRdb lists only in-frame clones, some missing. The data contain about 92,000 clones, 70% to 90% of them seen just once; the ten biggest clones take up 15% to 17%. The sequencing used blood, collected before dendritic cell vaccination. Source of these receptors: a human donor with glioblastoma.

The V gene is TRBV27, the J gene TRBJ2-4, with D unresolved. The CDR3 spans 14 residues. Germline CDR1 and CDR2: MNHEY and SMNVEV (reference sequence). V lost 3 bases, J lost 5 bases, and 11 bases lay in between. CDR3 amino acids: CASSFGGLENIQYF. CDR3 bases: TGTGCCAGCAGTTTCGGCGGCCTGGAAAACATTCAGTACTTC.

The rearrangement uses TRBV4-1 and TRBJ2-6; 8 nucleotides align to TRBD1. The CDR3 loop spans 17 amino acids. Germline V gives CDR1 MGHRA, CDR2 YSYEKL. V shed 0 bases, J shed 1 base, and the junction held 2 bases outside the gene matches. CDR3 sequence reads: CASSQDRGLSGANVLTF. The DNA of the CDR3 is TGCGCCAGCAGCCAAGACAGGGGGCTTTCTGGGGCCAACGTCCTGACTTTC.

The gene calls are TRBV11-2 and TRBJ2-1, with 8 bases fitting TRBD2. CDR3 length: 15 amino acids. With V trimmed by 1 base and J by 5 bases, 4 bases remained unmatched. Per the germline V gene, CDR1 is SGHAT and CDR2 is FQNNGV. The CDR3 nucleotides are TGTGCCAGCAGCTTAGTGGGACTAGGAGACAATGAGCAGTTCTTC. This sequence encodes CASSLVGLGDNEQFF. Variable domain in full (rest from reference TRBV11-2 and TRBJ2-1): EAGVAQSPRYKIIEKRQSVAFWCNPISGHATLYWYQQILGQGPKLLIQFQNNGVVDDSQLPKDRFSAERLKGVDSTLKIQPAKLEDSAVYLCASSLVGLGDNEQFFGPGTRLTVL.

This chain joins TRBV6-1 and TRBJ1-2, with 7 bases matching TRBD1. Losses at the gene ends were 5 bases for V and 8 bases for J; bases not matched to a gene: 11. Germline lookup yields CDR1 MNHNS and CDR2 SASEGT. The CDR3 length is 14 residues. CDR3 loop: CASSNDRVNKGYTF. For the CDR3, the DNA is TGTGCCAGCAGTAACGACAGGGTTAATAAAGGCTACACCTTC.

This chain connects TRBV9 to TRBJ1-1, with a tentative D call TRBD1 (6 bases). The length of the CDR3 is 15 residues. The V end lost 0 bases, the J end lost 1 base, and 10 bases lay between the germline ends. Germline CDR1 SGDLS, CDR2 YYNGEE. CDR3 sequence (DNA): TGTGCCAGCAGCGTAGGCACAGGGTCGAACACTGAAGCTTTCTTT. Its translation is CASSVGTGSNTEAFF.

V usage is TRBV4-1 and J usage is TRBJ2-7; 12 bases agree with TRBD2. The CDR3 is 16 residues long. V trimming: 3 bases; J trimming: 7 bases; junction bases outside the gene matches: 10. Germline CDR1 MGHRA, CDR2 YSYEKL. Here the CDR3 reads CASSHLAGGPEGEQYF. For the CDR3, the DNA is TGCGCCAGCAGCCACCTAGCGGGGGGGCCTGAGGGAGAGCAGTACTTC.

The chain uses TRBV25-1 and TRBJ2-5, with 7 bases aligning to TRBD1. The J call may not be correct, given that the DNA end is closer to TRBJ2-7. CDR1 and CDR2 from the germline V gene are MGHDK and SYGVNS. The CDR3 extends over 14 amino acids. The chain's CDR3 is CASTQTGYSYEQYF. CDR3 DNA sequence: TGTGCCAGCACCCAGACAGGGTACTCCTACGAGCAGTACTTC.